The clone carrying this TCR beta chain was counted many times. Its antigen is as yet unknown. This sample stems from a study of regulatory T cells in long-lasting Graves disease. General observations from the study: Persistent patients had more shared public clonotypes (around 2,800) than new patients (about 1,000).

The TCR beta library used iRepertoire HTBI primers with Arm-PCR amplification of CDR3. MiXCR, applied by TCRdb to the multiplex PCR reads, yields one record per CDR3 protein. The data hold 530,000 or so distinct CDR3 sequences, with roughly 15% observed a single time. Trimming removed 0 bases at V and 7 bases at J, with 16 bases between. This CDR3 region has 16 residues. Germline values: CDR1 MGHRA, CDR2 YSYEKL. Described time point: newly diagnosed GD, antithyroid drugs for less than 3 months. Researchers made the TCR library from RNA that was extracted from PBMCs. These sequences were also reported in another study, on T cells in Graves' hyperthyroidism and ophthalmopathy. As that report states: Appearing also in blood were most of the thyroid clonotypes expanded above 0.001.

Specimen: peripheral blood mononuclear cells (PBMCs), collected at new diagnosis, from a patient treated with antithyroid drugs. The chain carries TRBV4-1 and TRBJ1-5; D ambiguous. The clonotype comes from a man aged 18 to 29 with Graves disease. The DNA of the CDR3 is TGCGCCAGCAGCCAAGATATCCTTCAGTACGGGCAGCCCCAGCATTTT. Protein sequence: CASSQDILQYGQPQHF.